A selection of T cell receptor beta chains follows, all from one sample in a study of post-analysis software for immune sequencing data. Each CDR3 protein gets one entry after TCRdb re-called the PCR reads with MiXCR. The sample comprises about 260,000 distinct CDR3 sequences, just over 35% of which are singletons, and around 4.8% rests with the top ten. Specimen: blood. The origin of the receptors is a girl aged 5 to 17 with multiple sclerosis. The CDR3 runs from the conserved cysteine through the conserved F or W. D genes are given only for firm matches. Rows may omit the clone size; those that give it use once, few, many or a size class.

j_gene,d_gene,v_gene,abundance,CDR3aa,CDR3nt
TRBJ2-7,TRBD2,TRBV7-3,NA,CASSLTGVAGGSTYNEQYF,TGTGCCAGCAGCTTAACGGGGGTAGCGGGAGGGTCGACCTACAATGAGCAGTACTTC
TRBJ2-1,TRBD2,TRBV28,NA,CASSLPGASGKNEQFF,TGTGCCAGCAGTTTACCCGGGGCTAGCGGGAAGAATGAGCAGTTCTTC
TRBJ1-4,NA,TRBV3-1,NA,CASSHATGKRFF,TGTGCCAGCAGCCACGCAACAGGGAAACGGTTTTTT
TRBJ2-5,TRBD2,TRBV11-2,NA,CASSIVAGGPVEQYF,TGTGCCAGCAGCATAGTAGCGGGAGGGCCGGTGGAGCAGTACTTC
TRBJ1-2,NA,TRBV20-1,many,CSAERGVEGYTF,TGCAGTGCAGAGCGGGGGGTGGAGGGCTACACCTTC
TRBJ1-6,TRBD1,TRBV7-2,many,CASSPSRDSGRPLHF,TGTGCCAGCAGCCCGTCCCGGGACAGTGGCCGACCCCTCCACTTT
TRBJ1-2,NA,TRBV11-2,few,CASSLERAGVGYTF,TGTGCCAGCAGCTTAGAACGGGCAGGGGTCGGCTACACCTTC
TRBJ2-5,TRBD1,TRBV7-3,NA,CASSKQGARGETQYF,TGTGCCAGCAGCAAACAGGGGGCGCGTGGAGAGACCCAGTACTTC
TRBJ2-4,TRBD2,TRBV20-1,NA,CSARDQRGGQGIQYF,TGCAGTGCTAGAGATCAGCGGGGGGGCCAGGGCATTCAGTACTTC
TRBJ2-2,NA,TRBV12-3/TRBV12-4,NA,CASSLTPGAGELCF,TGTGCCAGCAGCCTAACCCCTGGGGCCGGGGAGCTGTGTTTT
TRBJ1-1,NA,TRBV28,few,CASSFPQNTEAFF,TGTGCCAGCAGTTTTCCGCAGAACACTGAAGCTTTCTTT
TRBJ2-5,TRBD1,TRBV10-3,few,CAISEGDRPYF,TGTGCCATCAGTGAGGGGGACAGGCCGTACTTC
TRBJ1-2,TRBD1,TRBV7-8,NA,CASSPQPPDRGGNYGYTF,TGTGCCAGCAGCCCACAACCCCCCGACAGGGGAGGCAACTATGGCTACACCTTC
TRBJ1-6,TRBD1,TRBV6-5,few,CASSSSNPGQGRSPLHF,TGTGCCAGCAGTTCGTCAAATCCGGGACAGGGGCGCTCACCCCTCCACTTT
TRBJ2-2,NA,TRBV24-1,NA,CATSDPRVANTGELFF,TGTGCCACCAGTGATCCTAGGGTCGCGAACACCGGGGAGCTGTTTTTT
TRBJ2-2,NA,TRBV7-2,few,CASARATAGELFF,TGTGCCAGCGCCAGGGCCACAGCCGGGGAGCTGTTTTTT
TRBJ2-1,TRBD1,TRBV30,few,CASTGGFNEQFF,TGTGCCTCGACAGGGGGCTTCAATGAGCAGTTCTTC
TRBJ2-2,TRBD1,TRBV2,NA,CASSLRQGGSTGELFF,TGTGCCAGCAGTTTGCGACAGGGGGGGAGCACCGGGGAGCTGTTTTTT
TRBJ2-1,TRBD1,TRBV28,few,CVSSLSDRGSFF,TGTGTCAGCAGTCTATCCGACAGGGGATCGTTCTTC
TRBJ1-1,NA,TRBV5-1,many,CASSLSPQTATEAFF,TGCGCCAGCAGCTTGAGTCCCCAGACGGCCACTGAAGCTTTCTTT
TRBJ2-3,NA,TRBV20-1,many,CSARSSQGKTDTQYF,TGCAGTGCTAGAAGTTCACAGGGTAAAACAGATACGCAGTATTTT
TRBJ2-5,NA,TRBV6-5,NA,CASRANRDQETQYF,TGTGCCAGCAGAGCGAACAGGGACCAAGAGACCCAGTACTTC
TRBJ1-6,NA,TRBV5-1,NA,CASSPQGKGLHF,TGCGCCAGCAGCCCCCAGGGAAAAGGCCTCCACTTT
TRBJ1-4,NA,TRBV6-5,many,CASSYSSGVEKLFF,TGTGCCAGCAGTTACTCATCAGGGGTAGAAAAACTGTTTTTT
TRBJ2-1,TRBD1,TRBV7-3,many,CASSMDRDGNEQFF,TGTGCCAGCAGCATGGACAGGGACGGGAATGAGCAGTTCTTC
TRBJ1-1,NA,TRBV19,few,CASNTAGGLDAFF,TGTGCCAGTAACACTGCCGGGGGGCTGGATGCTTTCTTT
TRBJ2-3,TRBD2,TRBV20-1,few,CSASGTSGGGGTDTQYF,TGCAGTGCTTCCGGGACTAGCGGAGGTGGTGGCACAGATACGCAGTATTTT
TRBJ1-1,NA,TRBV6-6,many,CASSPPGQQNTEAFF,TGTGCCAGCAGTCCCCCGGGGCAGCAGAACACTGAAGCTTTCTTT
TRBJ2-1,NA,TRBV5-1,many,CASSSTAGRGSYNEQFF,TGCGCCAGCAGCTCCACCGCTGGGCGGGGATCCTACAATGAGCAGTTCTTC
TRBJ1-6,NA,TRBV10-3,many,CAISESDNSPLHF,TGTGCCATCAGTGAGTCGGATAATTCACCCCTCCACTTT
TRBJ2-2,NA,TRBV7-2,NA,CASSWRNTGERFF,TGTGCCAGCAGTTGGAGAAACACCGGGGAGCGGTTTTTT
TRBJ1-1,NA,TRBV7-3,many,CASSQSERAREGEAFF,TGTGCCAGCAGCCAATCCGAAAGAGCCCGAGAGGGTGAAGCTTTCTTT
TRBJ2-7,TRBD2,TRBV12-3/TRBV12-4,many,CASSPGLAGNEQYF,TGTGCCAGCAGTCCGGGACTAGCGGGGAACGAGCAGTACTTC
TRBJ2-6,NA,TRBV24-1,NA,CATSEAQGRGSGANVLTF,TGTGCCACCAGTGAAGCACAGGGGAGGGGCTCTGGGGCCAACGTCCTGACTTTC
TRBJ1-4,TRBD1,TRBV5-1,many,CASSTGRGPNEKLFF,TGCGCCAGCAGCACCGGGAGGGGGCCTAATGAAAAACTGTTTTTT
TRBJ2-1,NA,TRBV19,NA,CASSITPGPGETQFF,TGTGCCAGTAGTATAACCCCGGGACCGGGAGAGACCCAGTTCTTC
TRBJ2-1,TRBD1,TRBV27,many,CASAGDRGRYGQFF,TGTGCCAGCGCGGGGGACAGGGGGCGTTATGGGCAGTTCTTC
TRBJ2-3,NA,TRBV7-7,many,CASSPQGRGSPDTQYF,TGTGCCAGCAGCCCCCAGGGCCGGGGTTCCCCAGATACGCAGTATTTT
TRBJ1-5,NA,TRBV5-1,NA,CASSLGSGGPGSQPQHF,TGCGCCAGCAGCTTGGGGAGCGGGGGACCTGGGAGTCAGCCCCAGCATTTT
TRBJ2-1,TRBD2,TRBV15,many,CATSRELLAGVDNEQFF,TGTGCCACCAGCAGGGAACTGTTAGCGGGCGTCGACAATGAGCAGTTCTTC
TRBJ2-1,NA,TRBV27,few,CASNRGAGRSYNEQFF,TGTGCCAGCAACCGTGGCGCCGGTCGCTCCTACAATGAGCAGTTCTTC
TRBJ2-1,NA,TRBV29-1,NA,CSERAYNEQFF,TGCAGCGAGAGGGCCTACAATGAGCAGTTCTTC
TRBJ2-4,TRBD1,TRBV3-1,many,CASSPTDQGEIAKNIQYF,TGTGCCAGCAGTCCGACTGATCAGGGGGAAATAGCCAAAAACATTCAGTACTTC
TRBJ2-7,NA,TRBV20-1,many,CSARGTDLSYEQYF,TGCAGTGCTAGAGGAACAGACCTCTCCTACGAGCAGTACTTC
TRBJ2-7,NA,TRBV12-3/TRBV12-4,few,CASSKGRTYEQYF,TGTGCCAGCAGCAAGGGACGGACCTACGAGCAGTACTTC
TRBJ1-2,NA,TRBV4-2,many,CASSPNTGPYGYTF,TGTGCCAGCAGCCCGAACACAGGGCCCTATGGCTACACCTTC
TRBJ2-3,TRBD2,TRBV5-1,many,CASSLLRGGPSDTQYF,TGCGCCAGCAGCTTGCTGCGGGGGGGCCCCTCAGATACGCAGTATTTT
TRBJ1-1,NA,TRBV6-5,many,CASRAGRTEAFF,TGTGCCAGCAGGGCGGGGAGGACTGAAGCTTTCTTT